These T cell receptor beta chains were read from a single sample in a study of T cell changes during pregnancy in multiple sclerosis. Sequencing was performed with immunoSEQ multiplex PCR; in TCRdb, only in-frame clones are kept and a portion is missing. The data contain some 100,000 clones, approximately 94% of them seen just once; the ten biggest clones take up over 0.8%. Sequenced material: peripheral blood, taken before pregnancy. The source is a female donor with multiple sclerosis, enrolled in a pregnancy study. The CDR3 runs from the conserved cysteine through the conserved F or W. The D gene is left open where the match is weak. Rows may omit the clone size; those that give it use once, few, many or a size class.

D	J	V	size	CDR3	DNA
TRBD1	TRBJ2-7	TRBV18	-	CASSPRTGGAYEQYF	TGTGCCAGCTCACCTAGGACAGGGGGCGCCTACGAGCAGTACTTC
TRBD2	TRBJ2-1	TRBV9	-	CASSATPGLAGDNEQFF	TGTGCCAGCAGCGCGACCCCCGGGCTAGCGGGAGACAATGAGCAGTTCTTC
TRBD2	TRBJ2-7	TRBV7-8	-	CASRPTSGRAHEQYF	TGTGCCAGCAGACCTACTAGCGGGAGGGCCCACGAGCAGTACTTC
-	TRBJ1-1	TRBV27	-	CASSSVNTEAFF	TGTGCCAGCAGTTCGGTGAACACTGAAGCTTTCTTT
-	TRBJ2-5	TRBV29-1	-	CSVGKGETQYF	TGCAGCGTCGGGAAGGGTGAGACCCAGTACTTC
TRBD1	TRBJ2-7	TRBV2	-	CASIRTGGSGEQYF	TGTGCCAGCATTAGGACAGGGGGCTCCGGCGAGCAGTACTTC
TRBD1	TRBJ1-2	TRBV7-2	-	CASSLSLDREAYGYTF	TGTGCCAGCAGCTTATCCCTGGACAGGGAGGCCTATGGCTACACCTTC
-	TRBJ2-7	TRBV13	-	CASSQITGANSYEQYF	TGTGCCAGCAGCCAGATAACGGGAGCAAACTCCTACGAGCAGTACTTC
TRBD2	TRBJ2-1	TRBV6-5	-	CASSGSGSPHNEQFF	TGTGCCAGCAGTGGAAGCGGGAGCCCCCACAATGAGCAGTTCTTC
TRBD2	TRBJ2-7	TRBV7-2	-	CASSQSAGASYEQYF	TGTGCCAGCAGTCAGTCAGCGGGAGCATCATACGAGCAGTACTTC
-	TRBJ2-1	TRBV19	-	CASSIWVGEDNEQFF	TGTGCCAGTAGTATTTGGGTAGGGGAGGATAATGAGCAGTTCTTC
-	TRBJ2-3	TRBV9	-	CASRSGEWDTDTQYF	TGTGCCAGCAGATCGGGAGAATGGGACACAGATACGCAGTATTTT
TRBD1	TRBJ2-2	TRBV9	-	CASSAGQGGTGELFF	TGTGCCAGCAGCGCGGGACAGGGGGGAACCGGGGAGCTGTTTTTT
-	TRBJ1-5	TRBV5-8	-	CASSGGGRKGNQPQHF	TGTGCCAGCAGTGGGGGCGGAAGGAAGGGCAATCAGCCCCAGCATTTT
-	TRBJ1-3	TRBV28	-	CASSQGGTGNTIYF	TGTGCCAGCAGTCAAGGGGGAACTGGAAACACCATATATTTT
-	TRBJ1-1	TRBV27	once	CASTPGRGGLNTEAFF	TGTGCCAGCACCCCCGGGCGGGGGGGGTTAAACACTGAAGCTTTCTTT
-	TRBJ1-3	TRBV4-1	-	CASSQEVRGGQYSGNTIYF	TGCGCCAGCAGCCAAGAAGTCCGGGGGGGGCAGTACTCTGGAAACACCATATATTTT
-	TRBJ2-1	TRBV4-2	once	CASSQDPLVTYNEQFF	TGTGCCAGCAGCCAAGACCCCCTAGTTACCTACAATGAGCAGTTCTTC
-	TRBJ2-7	TRBV30	-	CAWNFGGSYEQYF	TGTGCCTGGAATTTCGGTGGCTCCTACGAGCAGTACTTC
-	TRBJ2-1	TRBV7-9	-	CASNYDSDQFF	TGTGCCAGCAACTACGACAGTGATCAGTTCTTC
TRBD2	TRBJ2-3	TRBV5-1	-	CASSPKDGRGTDTQYF	TGCGCCAGCAGCCCCAAAGACGGGAGGGGCACAGATACGCAGTATTTT
TRBD1	TRBJ2-7	TRBV6-6	-	CASSTGFEQYF	TGTGCCAGCTCGACAGGGTTCGAGCAGTACTTC
TRBD2	TRBJ2-7	TRBV9	-	CASSVGVSGSEEQYF	TGTGCCAGCAGCGTAGGGGTTAGCGGGAGTGAAGAGCAGTACTTC
TRBD2	TRBJ2-1	TRBV2	-	CASRGLAGGYNEQFF	TGTGCCAGCAGAGGACTAGCGGGAGGCTACAATGAGCAGTTCTTC
TRBD1	TRBJ1-2	TRBV7-9	-	CASSPGQVDYGYTF	TGTGCCAGCAGCCCGGGACAGGTGGACTATGGCTACACCTTC